The rows below give T cell receptor beta chains drawn from one sample of a study of T cells in Graves' hyperthyroidism and ophthalmopathy. TCRdb re-analysed the multiplex PCR reads in MiXCR, keeping a single row per CDR3 protein. The table includes roughly 300,000 distinct CDR3 sequences, less than 30% detected once. Sequenced: blood. Every receptor here comes from a man aged 35 to 55 with Graves' hyperthyroidism that later progressed to Graves' ophthalmopathy. Each CDR3 is given with its conserved first and last residue. The D gene is left open where the match is weak. Part of the rows lack a size; the others show once, few, many or a class for expanded clones.

j_call d_call v_call clone_size cdr3_length cdr3_aa cdr3_nt
TRBJ1-2 TRBD1 TRBV11-1 . 15 CASSEAKDRGKGYTF TGTGCCAGCAGTGAAGCCAAGGACAGGGGCAAGGGCTACACCTTC
TRBJ2-7 . TRBV7-8 many 14 CASSLAAGNYEQYF TGTGCCAGCAGCTTAGCGGCGGGAAACTACGAGCAGTACTTC
TRBJ2-2 TRBD1 TRBV5-1 . 16 CASSLAGTGYTGELFF TGCGCCAGCAGCTTGGCGGGGACAGGGTACACCGGGGAGCTGTTTTTT
TRBJ2-1 . TRBV20-1 once 16 CSARAGLPNSYNEQFF TGCAGTGCTAGAGCTGGACTACCGAACTCCTACAATGAGCAGTTCTTC
TRBJ2-7 . TRBV20-1 many 12 CSAGNGPGEQYF TGCAGTGCCGGGAATGGGCCTGGCGAGCAGTACTTC
TRBJ2-2 . TRBV12-3/TRBV12-4 . 12 CASSWVTGELFF TGTGCCAGCAGTTGGGTTACCGGGGAGCTGTTTTTT
TRBJ1-2 TRBD1 TRBV14 . 15 CASSQADRGPYGYTF TGTGCCAGCAGCCAAGCGGACAGGGGACCCTATGGCTACACCTTC
TRBJ1-1 TRBD1 TRBV5-1 many 14 CASSVGQGSTEAFF TGCGCCAGCAGCGTGGGACAGGGGTCCACTGAAGCTTTCTTT
TRBJ1-1 . TRBV4-1 many 16 CASSQAAEYINTEAFF TGCGCCAGCAGCCAAGCCGCGGAATACATCAACACTGAAGCTTTCTTT
TRBJ2-3 . TRBV2 many 15 CASSERLRGTDTQYF TGTGCCAGCAGTGAACGTCTTCGAGGCACAGATACGCAGTATTTT
TRBJ1-1 . TRBV18 many 16 CASSPPIAGRNTEAFF TGTGCCAGCTCACCACCGATTGCGGGTCGAAACACTGAAGCTTTCTTT
TRBJ1-2 . TRBV30 many 12 CAWTPGGNGYTF TGTGCCTGGACCCCCGGCGGGAATGGCTACACCTTC
TRBJ1-1 . TRBV7-2 many 14 CASSLQGSNTEAFF TGTGCCAGCAGCTTACAGGGGTCGAACACTGAAGCTTTCTTT
TRBJ2-7 TRBD1 TRBV11-3 . 14 CVSSLGQGYSEQYF TGTGTCAGCAGCTTGGGACAGGGATATTCCGAGCAGTACTTC
TRBJ1-5 . TRBV6-5 . 13 CASSYQGFQPQHF TGTGCCAGCAGTTACCAGGGGTTCCAGCCCCAGCATTTT
TRBJ2-7 . TRBV3-1 many 14 CASSQNDGPYEQYF TGTGCCAGCAGCCAAAACGACGGGCCCTACGAGCAGTACTTC
TRBJ2-5 TRBD1 TRBV2 many 17 CASSAQGQEALGETQYF TGTGCCAGCAGTGCACAAGGACAGGAGGCCCTAGGGGAGACCCAGTACTTC
TRBJ1-1 . TRBV11-3 many 12 CASRNMNTEAFF TGTGCCAGCAGGAACATGAACACTGAAGCTTTCTTT
TRBJ1-5 . TRBV29-1 many 13 CSVEGQKDQPQHF TGCAGCGTTGAGGGTCAGAAAGACCAGCCCCAGCATTTT
TRBJ1-1 . TRBV11-2 many 14 CASSFGGAWSEAFF TGTGCCAGCAGCTTCGGGGGGGCATGGTCTGAAGCTTTCTTT
TRBJ1-5 TRBD1 TRBV7-2 many 13 CASSADRVQPQHF TGTGCCAGCAGCGCAGACAGGGTTCAGCCCCAGCATTTT
TRBJ2-2 TRBD1 TRBV24-1 many 15 CATMSRDRNTGELFF TGTGCCACCATGTCCCGGGACAGGAACACCGGGGAGCTGTTTTTT
TRBJ2-5 . TRBV20-1 . 15 CSATMTSSAQETQYF TGCAGTGCAACGATGACTAGTTCGGCTCAAGAGACCCAGTACTTC
TRBJ1-2 TRBD1 TRBV7-9 many 14 CASSRDSLPYGYTF TGTGCCAGCAGCCGGGACAGCCTACCCTATGGCTACACCTTC
TRBJ1-2 . TRBV2 many 14 CASSESRAVYGYTF TGTGCCAGCAGTGAAAGCCGGGCGGTGTATGGCTACACCTTC
TRBJ2-5 . TRBV27 many 14 CASSLQGQRETQYF TGTGCCAGCAGTCTACAGGGCCAGCGGGAGACCCAGTACTTC
TRBJ2-2 TRBD2 TRBV7-6 many 15 CASSLSGSGAGELFF TGTGCCAGCAGCTTGAGCGGGAGCGGCGCCGGGGAGCTGTTTTTT
TRBJ2-2 TRBD1 TRBV2 many 14 CASSGGGDWGELFF TGTGCCAGCAGTGGAGGGGGCGACTGGGGGGAGCTGTTTTTT
TRBJ2-7 TRBD2 TRBV28 . 14 CASRGGLAGYEQYF TGTGCCAGCAGGGGAGGACTAGCGGGATACGAGCAGTACTTC
TRBJ1-1 . TRBV6-1 . 15 CASSEGTPVSGEAFF TGTGCCAGCAGTGAAGGGACTCCCGTGAGCGGTGAAGCTTTCTTT
TRBJ2-5 . TRBV12-5 many 14 CASGSGRTGETQYF TGTGCTAGTGGTTCCGGCAGGACTGGGGAGACCCAGTACTTC
TRBJ2-7 TRBD2 TRBV18 many 16 CASSLFSGRTSYEQYF TGTGCCAGCTCACTCTTTAGCGGGAGGACCTCCTACGAGCAGTACTTC
TRBJ2-1 . TRBV5-1 many 17 CASSGGGGSTSYNEQFF TGCGCCAGCAGCGGAGGGGGCGGGAGTACATCCTACAATGAGCAGTTCTTC
TRBJ2-5 TRBD2 TRBV6-4 . 15 CASSYSLAGVETQYF TGTGCCAGCAGTTACTCTTTAGCGGGGGTGGAGACCCAGTACTTC
TRBJ1-1 . TRBV11-1 many 17 CASSKAWGSDDGTEAFF TGTGCCAGCAGCAAGGCCTGGGGGAGCGATGATGGCACTGAAGCTTTCTTT
TRBJ2-4 TRBD2 TRBV11-2 many 19 CASSLMGTSGLLAKTIQYF TGTGCCAGCAGCTTAATGGGGACTAGCGGTCTTCTAGCCAAAACCATTCAGTACTTC